This TCR beta chain comes out of a study of neurological immune-mediated disorders. Whole-study findings and limits: Expanded clones shared no identical CDR3 amino acid sequences across subjects, which suggested private TCR-beta repertoires in all groups.

With 4 bases removed from V and 3 bases from J, the gap between germline ends came to 15 bases. The CDR3 length is 16 residues. Synthesis of cDNA was accomplished via 5'RACE employing 10-nucleotide random UMIs. MiXCR, applied by TCRdb to the 5' RACE reads, yields one record per CDR3 protein. The sample carries 77,000 or so distinct CDR3 sequences, roughly 9% recorded once. Concerning this clonotype itself: Its matching antigen is unknown.

The sample consisted of PBMCs. V is TRBV12-3 or TRBV12-4 and J is TRBJ2-2; D gene uncertain. This sequence was found in a man aged 45-65 years in good health. The DNA for the CDR3 is TGTGCCAGCAGTTCGCCCGGTGTGGCGGACACCGGGGAGCTGTTTTTT. Residues: CASSSPGVADTGELFF.